This T cell receptor beta chain was captured in a study of regulatory T cells in long-lasting Graves disease. The CDR3 is made up of 13 amino acids. V was pared by 0 bases and J by 6 bases, with 7 bases between. Germline lookup yields CDR1 SGHKS and CDR2 YYEKEE (reference sequence). Sample time point: newly diagnosed GD, antithyroid drugs for less than 3 months. From RNA extracted from PBMCs, the TCR library was made. Library construction for TCR beta used iRepertoire HTBI primers and Arm-PCR of CDR3 regions. MiXCR, applied by TCRdb to the multiplex PCR reads, yields one record per CDR3 protein. The table shows a few hundred thousand distinct CDR3 sequences, with about 17% occurring only once. The table lists this clonotype with many counts. These data also featured in a second study, about T cells in Graves' hyperthyroidism and ophthalmopathy.

Sequencing was performed on peripheral blood mononuclear cells (PBMCs), taken at new diagnosis, from a patient treated with antithyroid drugs. The chain carries TRBV5-5 and TRBJ2-1, with unresolved D. The sequence came from a woman aged 18-29 years with Graves disease. CDR3 nucleotides: TGTGCCAGCAGCTTGGATGTACTCAATGAGCAGTTCTTC. Residues: CASSLDVLNEQFF.